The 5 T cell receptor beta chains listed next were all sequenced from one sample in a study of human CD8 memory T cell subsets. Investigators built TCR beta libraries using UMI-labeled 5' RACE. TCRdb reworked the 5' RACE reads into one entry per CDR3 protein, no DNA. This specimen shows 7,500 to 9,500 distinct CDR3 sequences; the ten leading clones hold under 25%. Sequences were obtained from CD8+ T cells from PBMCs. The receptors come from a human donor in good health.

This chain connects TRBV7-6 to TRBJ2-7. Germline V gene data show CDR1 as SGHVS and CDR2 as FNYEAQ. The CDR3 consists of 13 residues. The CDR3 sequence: CASSPGPDYEQYF.

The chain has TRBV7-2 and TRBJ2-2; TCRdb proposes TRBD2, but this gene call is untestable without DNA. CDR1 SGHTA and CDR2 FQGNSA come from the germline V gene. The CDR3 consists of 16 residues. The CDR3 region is CASSHSSGGATGELFF.

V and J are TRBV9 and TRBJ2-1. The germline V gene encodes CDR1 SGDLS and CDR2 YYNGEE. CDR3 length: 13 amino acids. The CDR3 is CASSAIPTEEQFF.

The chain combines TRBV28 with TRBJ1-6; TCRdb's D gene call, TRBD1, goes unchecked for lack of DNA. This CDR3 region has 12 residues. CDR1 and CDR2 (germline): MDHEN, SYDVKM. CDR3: CASSFQGSPLHF.

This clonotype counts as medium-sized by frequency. CDR3 sequence: CSARDFETPMGETQYF. This sequence joins TRBV20-1 and TRBJ2-5. The length of the CDR3 is 16 residues. In germline, CDR1 is DFQATT, CDR2 SNEGSKA (reference sequence).